The table lists the clone carrying this T cell receptor beta chain with many counts. TCRdb called the PCR reads again in MiXCR, with one record for every CDR3 protein. The data hold fewer than 100,000 distinct CDR3 sequences, with around 49% observed a single time. This sample is drawn from a study of CDR3 diversity in severe acne. Germline lookup yields CDR1 MNHEY and CDR2 SMNVEV (reference sequence). The CDR3 sequence is 11 residues long. Trimming pared 3 bases from V and 4 bases from J, leaving 2 bases between. The chain uses TRBV27 and TRBJ2-3; D is unclear. This TCR derives from a male donor in good health, without acne. Sequenced material: blood. CDR3: CASSFADTQYF. The CDR3 DNA reads as TGTGCCAGCAGTTTCGCAGATACGCAGTATTTT.